Reported below is one T cell receptor beta chain. This clonotype was seen many times. Its antigen is unknown. No clone much larger than this one lies a single base away; base qualities are absent. For sequencing, an Illumina NovaSeq 6000 was employed. TCRalpha and TCRbeta cDNA libraries were built by 5'RACE with constant-segment primers, adding sample barcodes and unique molecular identifiers. RNA was extracted from every sample with Trizol reagent. Amplification of the libraries took two PCR steps, and the second step added a second sample barcode plus Illumina TruSeq adapters. Sequencing of the libraries was done on an Illumina NovaSeq, producing 2 x 150 bp paired-end reads. Regarding the original processing steps: Reads were demultiplexed and collapsed into UMI-guided consensus sequences with migec v1.2.7. Using mixcr v2.1.11, UMI consensuses were aligned to TRA and TRB V and J templates and then assembled into clonotypes. A clonotype was counted as expanded or contracted only when both edgeR and NoisET called the clonotype significant, with the noise models trained on biological replicates. For edgeR calls, a false discovery rate-adjusted p below 0.01 and a log2 fold-change threshold of 1 were applied. As an exploratory analysis of dynamics, PCA with hierarchical clustering was applied to max-normalized trajectories of the 1000 most abundant clonotypes. Separately sequenced CD4+ and CD8+ repertoires were used to assign a CD4 or CD8 phenotype to each responding clone. TCRdb reanalyzed the raw reads on its own, using fastp at Q25 for trimming and MiXCR for clone calling, and kept in-frame beta chains. CDR3 protein duplicates are merged, each entry listing the most common genes and DNA. TCRdb's processing, not the authors' own work, is the source of the V and J calls. The sample table records fewer than 150,000 distinct CDR3 sequences; around 14% of these occur just once. The ten most abundant clones make up around 30% of the sample.

This sample was included in a study of T-cell memory formation after mild COVID-19 (TCRdb year 2021). Regarding the study in general: TCR sequence clusters from the two donors were largely donor specific. Longitudinal TCRalpha and TCRbeta repertoire sequencing tracked T-cell clones expanding and contracting after mild COVID-19 in a couple of donors. The cohort was made up of two young adult volunteers, one female and one male, who were previously healthy.

Sequences MNHEY (CDR1) and SVGAGI (CDR2) are obtained from the germline V gene. V ends up 4 bases short and J 3 bases short, with an unmatched junction base count of 6. The CDR3 goes from the cysteine to the phenylalanine over 15 residues. Only the CDR3 part of the read is kept: 45 bases, read in frame from the first base. Ficoll-Paque density gradient centrifugation was the method used to isolate PBMCs. The full study reports these points: Some responding clones were detected in pre-infection memory, which suggested that pre-existing cross-reactive memory T cells had joined the SARS-CoV-2 response. SARS-CoV-2 specificity was not confirmed for the second-wave clones peaking on day 37. Contracting CD4+ clones were located mainly in the CM and EM memory subsets, whereas CD8+ clones were found to be enriched in EMRA. Only a couple of mild cases were covered in the study, and larger cohorts including severe cases with pre-infection samples were considered necessary. Clones contracting from day 15 to 85 had balanced CD4/CD8 phenotypes, while a second wave expanding from day 15 to 37 was biased towards CD4+.

The receptor was isolated from an adult woman who had mild COVID-19 (a few samples of this study predate the infection). The sample titles of this study are shuffled in the database, so cell type and time point are left out; the donor was told from shared clones. Sequences were obtained from PBMCs or a T cell subset sorted from them (not recorded which). In this chain, TRBV6-5 is recombined with TRBJ2-1, and 7 bases in between align with TRBD1. In nucleotides, the sequence is TGTGCCAGCAGTTCCCCGGGACAGAGCTACAATGAGCAGTTCTTC. This translates into CASSSPGQSYNEQFF.